The entry below gives a single TCR beta chain sequence along with its context. The antigen remains undetermined. The data belong to a study of radiotherapy plus CTLA-4 blockade in lung cancer. Study-wide results and limits: Peripheral blood showed expansion of tumor-derived TCR clones after radiotherapy and ipilimumab.

V gave up 3 bases and J gave up 5 bases, with 14 bases separating them. This CDR3 comprises 14 residues. Germline values: CDR1 MNHEY, CDR2 SVGAGI. Sequencing was performed with immunoSEQ multiplex PCR; in TCRdb, only in-frame clones are kept and a portion is missing. In the table there are approximately 40,000 clones, around 85% of which are singletons. The chain carries TRBV6-5 and TRBJ2-7, with D perhaps TRBD1 (5 bases). This TCR was sampled from a human donor with non-small cell lung cancer whose response to radiotherapy plus ipilimumab could not be evaluated. The sequences come from peripheral blood, collected from a patient treated with radiotherapy plus ipilimumab. The CDR3 bases are TGTGCCAGCAGTTATTGGCAGGGTTACGACGAGCAGTACTTC. It translates to CASSYWQGYDEQYF.